These T cell receptor beta chains were read from a single sample in a study of blood T cell repertoires in COVID-19. The table came from immunoSEQ multiplex PCR; TCRdb's copy has only in-frame clones and leaves some out. The sample lists some 120,000 clones; roughly 71% were seen once. What was sequenced was peripheral blood. Source of these receptors: a man at least 80 years old with acute or convalescent COVID-19. CDR3s include the opening cysteine and the closing phenylalanine or tryptophan. D genes are given only for firm matches. The listing skips clone size in some rows; elsewhere it reads once, few, many or a size class.

CDR3 DNA | CDR3 protein | J gene | D gene | V gene | clone size
TGCGCCAGCAGCACACAGGGGTCCCCCGGGGAGCTGTTTTTT | CASSTQGSPGELFF | TRBJ2-2 | TRBD1 | TRBV5-1 | -
TGTGCCAGCAGCAGGGGCAGGACCTCCTACGAGCAGTACTTC | CASSRGRTSYEQYF | TRBJ2-7 | - | TRBV11-1 | -
TGTGCCAGCAGCTTGGTTGGGACAGGGAGCGGCGAGCAGTACTTC | CASSLVGTGSGEQYF | TRBJ2-7 | TRBD1 | TRBV5-4 | -
TGTGCCAGCAAACCCCCGGGACTAGCGGGGGGGCGAGAGACCCAGTACTTC | CASKPPGLAGGRETQYF | TRBJ2-5 | TRBD2 | TRBV28 | -
TGTGCCAGCTCACCTAACTCCCACAGGGGGAGGCCCTACGAGCAGTACTTC | CASSPNSHRGRPYEQYF | TRBJ2-7 | TRBD1 | TRBV18 | few
TGTGCCATCAGTAACCCGGGACAGGGAGTTTCACCCCTCCACTTT | CAISNPGQGVSPLHF | TRBJ1-6 | TRBD1 | TRBV10-3 | -
TGCGCCAGCAGTGATAAAGGGGACAGGGCGAATCGTCAGCCCCAGCATTTT | CASSDKGDRANRQPQHF | TRBJ1-5 | TRBD1 | TRBV10-1 | -
TGTGCCACGGCAGGGGGCTCGGGGGAGGAGACCCAGTACTTC | CATAGGSGEETQYF | TRBJ2-5 | TRBD1 | TRBV10-3 | -
TGTGCCAGCAGCCCCCCTGGGCAGGCCTACAATGAGCAGTTCTTC | CASSPPGQAYNEQFF | TRBJ2-1 | - | TRBV5-4 | -
TGTGCCAGCAGTGCGCGACAGGGGGCGACGATTGAAGCTTTCTTT | CASSARQGATIEAFF | TRBJ1-1 | TRBD1 | TRBV27 | -
TGTGCCAGCAGCCGTCCGGGGTCGAGGCTCGAGCAGTACTTC | CASSRPGSRLEQYF | TRBJ2-7 | - | TRBV28 | -
TGTGCCACCTTGGACAGGGCCCCCGCAAGCACAGATACGCAGTATTTT | CATLDRAPASTDTQYF | TRBJ2-3 | TRBD1 | TRBV10-3 | few
TGTGCCAGCAGCACCGGGACTAGCGGGGGGCGATTCACCGGGGAGCTGTTTTTT | CASSTGTSGGRFTGELFF | TRBJ2-2 | TRBD2 | TRBV7-3 | -
TGTGCCAGCAGATCTGACAGCTCTGGAAACACCATATATTTT | CASRSDSSGNTIYF | TRBJ1-3 | - | TRBV28 | -
TGTGCCAGCAGCTCCCCCCGACTCGGGGAAAAACTGTTTTTT | CASSSPRLGEKLFF | TRBJ1-4 | - | TRBV11-2 | -
TGTGCCAGTGGGGACAGGGGGTTTGGGACTGAAGCTTTCTTT | CASGDRGFGTEAFF | TRBJ1-1 | TRBD1 | TRBV19 | -
TGTGCCAGCAGTCCGGACAGGGTTCAGCCCCAGCATTTT | CASSPDRVQPQHF | TRBJ1-5 | TRBD1 | TRBV12-3/TRBV12-4 | -
TGTGCCAGCAGTGAAGCGGACCCTACCTTTGCGAGGGGGCGGAATTCACCCCTCCACTTT | CASSEADPTFARGRNSPLHF | TRBJ1-6 | TRBD1 | TRBV6-1 | -
TGTGCCAGCAGCTTAGAACCACACGGCAATCAGCCCCAGCATTTT | CASSLEPHGNQPQHF | TRBJ1-5 | - | TRBV5-8 | few
TGTGCCAGCAGCCTAAGTCTACGGACAGGGTTTAGCAATGAGCAGTTCTTC | CASSLSLRTGFSNEQFF | TRBJ2-1 | TRBD1 | TRBV28 | -